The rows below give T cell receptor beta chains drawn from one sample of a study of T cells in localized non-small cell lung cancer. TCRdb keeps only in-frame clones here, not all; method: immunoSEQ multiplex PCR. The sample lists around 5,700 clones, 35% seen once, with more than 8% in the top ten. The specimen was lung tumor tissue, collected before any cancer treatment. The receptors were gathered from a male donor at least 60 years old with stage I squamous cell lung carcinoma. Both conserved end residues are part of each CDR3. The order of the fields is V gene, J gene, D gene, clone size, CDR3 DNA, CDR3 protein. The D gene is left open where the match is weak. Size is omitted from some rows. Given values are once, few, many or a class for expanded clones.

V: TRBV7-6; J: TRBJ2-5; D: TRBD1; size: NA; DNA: TGTGCCAGCAGCGGCAGGACAGGGAGAAGCGAGACCCAGTACTTC; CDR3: CASSGRTGRSETQYF
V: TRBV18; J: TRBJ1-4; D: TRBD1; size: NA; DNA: TGTGCCAGCTCACCACAGGGGGCAAGGGAAAAACTGTTTTTT; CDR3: CASSPQGAREKLFF
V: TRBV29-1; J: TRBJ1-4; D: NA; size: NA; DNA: TGCAGCGTTACGACAGTCCCCATGAATGAAAAACTGTTTTTT; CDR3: CSVTTVPMNEKLFF
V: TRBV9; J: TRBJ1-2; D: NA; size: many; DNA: TGTGCCAGCAGCGTAGCCACTAACTATGGCTACACCTTC; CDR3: CASSVATNYGYTF
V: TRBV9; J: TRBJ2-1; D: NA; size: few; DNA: TGTGCCAGCAGCCGCGTAGGGAGCTCCTACAATGAGCAGTTCTTC; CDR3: CASSRVGSSYNEQFF
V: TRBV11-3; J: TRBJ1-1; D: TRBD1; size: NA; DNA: TGTGCCAGCAGCCCATCGATGGACAGGGTTAACACTGAAGCTTTCTTT; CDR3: CASSPSMDRVNTEAFF
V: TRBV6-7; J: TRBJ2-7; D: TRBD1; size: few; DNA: TGTGCCAGCGCGGACAGGGTGAGTGTTAAAGAGCAGTACTTC; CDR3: CASADRVSVKEQYF
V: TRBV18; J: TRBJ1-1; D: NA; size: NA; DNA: TGTGCCAGCTCAAACGGACGGAACACTGAAGCTTTCTTT; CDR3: CASSNGRNTEAFF
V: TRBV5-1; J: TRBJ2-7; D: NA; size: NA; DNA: TGCGCCAGCAGCTTGCTTGCCGAGCCCTACGAGCAGTACTTC; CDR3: CASSLLAEPYEQYF
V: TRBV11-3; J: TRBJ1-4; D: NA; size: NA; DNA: TGTGCCAGCAGCCAACTAAAGGACATCGGAGAAAAACTGTTTTTT; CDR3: CASSQLKDIGEKLFF
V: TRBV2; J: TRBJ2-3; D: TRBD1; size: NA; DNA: TGTGCCAGCAGTGAGGAGGGACAGGGTATTGGAGATACGCAGTATTTT; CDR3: CASSEEGQGIGDTQYF
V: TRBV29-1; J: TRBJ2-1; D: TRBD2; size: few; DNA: TGCAGCGCCGCAGGAGCGGGGGGTCCCTCCTACAATGAGCAGTTCTTC; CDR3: CSAAGAGGPSYNEQFF
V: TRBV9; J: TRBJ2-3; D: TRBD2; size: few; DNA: TGTGCCAGCAGCGACCACCTTAGCGGGGATACGCAGTATTTT; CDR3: CASSDHLSGDTQYF
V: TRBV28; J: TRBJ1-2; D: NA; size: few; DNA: TGTGCCAGCAGTTTACTTCTCTATGGCTACACCTTC; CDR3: CASSLLLYGYTF
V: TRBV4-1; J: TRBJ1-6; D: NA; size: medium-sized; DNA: TGCGCCAGCAGCCAAGGGGCATTTGGGGGCACTTCACCCCTCCACTTT; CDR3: CASSQGAFGGTSPLHF
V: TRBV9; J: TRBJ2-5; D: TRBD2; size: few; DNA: TGTGCCAGCAGTGGATCCGGCGGGGGAGCCTGGGAGACCCAGTACTTC; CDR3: CASSGSGGGAWETQYF
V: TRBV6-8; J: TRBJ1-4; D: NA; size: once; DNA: TGTGCCAGCCTCAGAACAACTAATGAAAAACTGTTTTTT; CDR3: CASLRTTNEKLFF
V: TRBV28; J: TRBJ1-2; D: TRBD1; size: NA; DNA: TGTGCCAGCACCCACCGGGACAGGGTTGACTATGGCTACACCTTC; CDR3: CASTHRDRVDYGYTF
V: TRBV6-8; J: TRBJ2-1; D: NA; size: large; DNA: TGTGCCAGCAGTTACTCGGGGGAAGATGAGCAGTTCTTC; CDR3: CASSYSGEDEQFF
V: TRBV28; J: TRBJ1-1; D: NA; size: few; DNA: TGTGCCAGCGGTAGGCCGGGACAACTTAACACTGAAGCTTTCTTT; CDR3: CASGRPGQLNTEAFF
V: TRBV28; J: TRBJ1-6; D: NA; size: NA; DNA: TGTGCCAGCAGGGGAGCGAATTCACCCCTCCACTTT; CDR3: CASRGANSPLHF
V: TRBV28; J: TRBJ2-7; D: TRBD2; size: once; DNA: TGTGCTACCTCGGGGGGTTCCTTGGACGAGCAGTACTTC; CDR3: CATSGGSLDEQYF
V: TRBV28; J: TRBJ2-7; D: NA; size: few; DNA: TGTGCCAGCAGCGCGGGATCCGACGAGCAGTACTTC; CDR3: CASSAGSDEQYF
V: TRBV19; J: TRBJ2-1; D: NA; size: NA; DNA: TGTGCCAGTAGTATACTCGGCAGGGGAGATGAGCAGTTCTTC; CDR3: CASSILGRGDEQFF
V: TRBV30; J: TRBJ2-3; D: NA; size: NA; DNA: TGTGCCTGGAGTGTAGGCGGGCTGGGCACAGATACGCAGTATTTT; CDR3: CAWSVGGLGTDTQYF
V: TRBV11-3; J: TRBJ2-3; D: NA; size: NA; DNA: TGTGCCAGCAGCCCCGGACAGTCCCCTAGCACAGATACGCAGTATTTT; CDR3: CASSPGQSPSTDTQYF